The clone carrying this T cell receptor beta chain was detected only a few times. These data belong to a study of blood T cell repertoires in COVID-19. Turning to the study itself: Both acute and convalescent COVID-19 samples were obtained from the United States, Italy and Spain.

Participant age was about 18 to 89 years, and participants resided in approximately 25 US areas. Per the study methods: Quantification of nucleated cells was approximated via reference gene primer amplification. Here immunoSEQ multiplex PCR was the method, and the copy in TCRdb shows in-frame clones only, minus some. V, J and clone size reflect that table, while D and trimming were determined from the DNA. This sample carries some 150,000 clones, 80% to 90% of them seen once, and the ten largest clones take more than 3.5%. From germline, CDR1 is KGHSH and CDR2 LQKENI. The length of the CDR3 is 13 residues. The trim removed 3 bases at V and 5 bases at J, leaving 0 bases unmatched.

This clonotype was obtained from a man aged 50-60 years who had recovered from COVID-19. Specimen: PBMCs or T cells enriched from blood (not recorded which). The chain employs TRBV18 and TRBJ2-5, with 10 bases fitting TRBD1. CDR3 DNA: TGTGCCAGCTCACCGGGACAGGGGGAGACCCAGTACTTC. Its protein is CASSPGQGETQYF.